These 25 T cell receptor beta chains came from one sample sequenced in a study of cytomegalovirus exposure and HLA in healthy donors (dated by TCRdb to about 2017). Libraries were made using the immunoSEQ multiplex PCR assay. A mixture of 60 forward primers for TCR Vbeta segments and 13 reverse primers for TCR Jbeta segments was used in the multiplex PCR. TCRdb stores this immuneACCESS table with in-frame sequences only. Part of the clones is absent; in the studies checked, under half of the shortfall reflects unresolved V genes, and no reason is known for the rest. This sample lists about 160,000 clones; roughly 80% were detected once. Around 2.3% of the sample lies in the top ten. The specimen was PBMCs. Every receptor here comes from a man between 50 and 59 years old in good health and CMV-seropositive.

This clone was counted a few times. The chain couples TRBV29-1 to TRBJ1-2; D unclear. There are 10 residues in the CDR3. V lost 4 bases and J 7 bases, leaving 7 bases between the germline ends. Germline V gene data show CDR1 as SQVTM and CDR2 as ANQGSEA. The CDR3 sequence: CSVGVSGYTF. In DNA, the CDR3 is TGCAGCGTTGGAGTTTCTGGCTACACCTTC.

This clone occurred once. The V gene is TRBV7-9, the J gene TRBJ1-2; a weak D match, TRBD1 (6 bases). V lost 6 bases to trimming and J lost 4 bases, with 15 bases between them. The germline V gene has CDR1 SEHNR and CDR2 FQNEAQ (reference sequence). The CDR3 is made up of 14 amino acids. This chain's CDR3 is CASSPSDSSYGYTF. CDR3 DNA sequence: TGTGCCAGCAGTCCATCGGACAGCAGCTATGGCTACACCTTC.

The count of this clone is one. The chain couples TRBV4-3 to TRBJ2-5; D is possibly TRBD2 (7 bases). The closer fit of TRBJ2-7 to the DNA end suggests the J call may be wrong. This CDR3 has 17 amino acids. Germline V gene lookup returns CDR1 LGHNA and CDR2 YSLEER. The CDR3 DNA follows: TGCGCCAGCAGCCAAGTACTGAGGGGGGGTGCCGGGTACGAGCAGTACTTC. Translating gives CASSQVLRGGAGYEQYF.

The chain uses TRBV4-1 and TRBJ2-5; maybe TRBD2 (5 bases). This CDR3 is built from 17 residues. Trimming left V 3 bases short and J 1 base short, with 18 bases between. Germline V lookup: CDR1 MGHRA, CDR2 YSYEKL. Written as DNA, the CDR3 is TGCGCCAGCAGCCAGGCCACGCAGTCGGGAACCCAAGAGACCCAGTACTTC. Amino acids: CASSQATQSGTQETQYF.

The chain joins TRBV29-1 to TRBJ2-3; 8 positions agree with TRBD2. Germline V gene lookup returns CDR1 SQVTM and CDR2 ANQGSEA. The CDR3 loop spans 14 amino acids. Unmatched junction bases numbered 19, after V lost 6 bases and J lost 14 bases. The CDR3 region is CSVSRGGAQIAWYF. The CDR3 coding sequence is TGCAGCGTATCCCGGGGGGGAGCACAGATAGCTTGGTATTTT.

The chain couples TRBV9 to TRBJ1-3; D is possibly TRBD1 (5 bases). Germline CDR1 and CDR2: SGDLS and YYNGEE. The CDR3 runs to 16 residues. V lost 1 base, J lost 0 bases, and 11 bases lay in between. CDR3 nucleotides: TGTGCCAGCAGCGTACAGGGCCTACACTCTGGAAACACCATATATTTT. Translation gives CASSVQGLHSGNTIYF.

The chain recombines TRBV18 with TRBJ1-3, with D possibly matching TRBD1 (5 bases). Trimming removed 2 bases at V and 6 bases at J, with 8 bases between. The CDR3 length is 13 residues. The germline gives CDR1 KGHSH, CDR2 LQKENI. DNA of the CDR3: TGTGCCAGCTCACCAGGGGCCGAAAACACCATATATTTT. Protein: CASSPGAENTIYF.

This clone was detected once. The genes are TRBV7-6 and TRBJ1-2; weak D call: TRBD1 (5 bases). The CDR3 sequence is 16 residues long. The V gene's germline CDR1 is SGHVS and CDR2 FNYEAQ. Deletions cut 5 bases from V and 0 bases from J, with 16 bases between. CDR3 region: CASSPGGSGANYGYTF. DNA of the CDR3: TGTGCCAGCAGCCCCGGGGGAAGTGGGGCTAACTATGGCTACACCTTC.

This clone was found once. This chain links TRBV9 with TRBJ1-3; perhaps TRBD1 as D (5 bases). Germline V lookup: CDR1 SGDLS, CDR2 YYNGEE. With 1 base removed from V and 3 bases from J, the gap between germline ends came to 8 bases. The CDR3 covers 14 residues. CDR3 sequence: CASSVRDFGNTIYF. The CDR3 nucleotides read TGTGCCAGCAGCGTACGGGACTTTGGAAACACCATATATTTT.

This clone was observed a handful of times. Germline is not matched at one junction end, which may reflect a read error. The chain carries TRBV7-8 and TRBJ1-1, with TRBD1 identical over 7 bases. CDR1 and CDR2 from the germline V gene are SGHVS and FQNEAQ. CDR3 length equals 12 residues. CDR3 nucleotides: TGTGCCAGCAGCTTAGTCAAAGGACAGGAGCGGTTT. Residues: CASSLVKGQERF.

This clone was observed a few times. The V call is TRBV9, the J call TRBJ1-6; 7 bases align to TRBD1. Germline CDR1 SGDLS, CDR2 YYNGEE. The CDR3 runs to 14 residues. J lost 10 bases, V lost 3 bases, and 7 bases had no gene match. Here the CDR3 reads CASSARQGGSPLHF. CDR3 nucleotides: TGTGCCAGCAGCGCCCGACAGGGCGGGTCACCCCTCCACTTT.

The gene calls are TRBV9 and TRBJ2-5; 10 positions match TRBD1. The J call is uncertain, as TRBJ2-7 better fits the DNA end. The CDR3 covers 14 residues. CDR1 is SGDLS, CDR2 YYNGEE, per germline. The CDR3 bases are TGTGCCAGCAGCCCGGGACAGGGGATCTACGAGCAGTACTTC. Residues: CASSPGQGIYEQYF.

This chain uses TRBV7-9 with TRBJ1-2, with D tentatively TRBD1 (6 bases). The CDR3 runs 18 residues. Trimming shortened V by 2 bases and J by 4 bases, and 23 bases separated the two germline ends. Per germline, CDR1 SEHNR and CDR2 FQNEAQ (reference sequence). For the CDR3, the DNA is TGTGCCAGCAGCTTACTGGACTTTTGGGACACTCTATTCTATGGCTACACCTTC. Encoded protein: CASSLLDFWDTLFYGYTF. Looking up the rest from reference TRBV7-9 and TRBJ1-2 gives the full variable domain: DTGVSQNPRHKITKRGQNVTFRCDPISEHNRLYWYRQTLGQGPEFLTYFQNEAQLEKSRLLSDRFSAERPKGSFSTLEIQRTEQGDSAMYLCASSLLDFWDTLFYGYTFGSGTRLTVV.

The J gene is TRBJ1-2, the V gene TRBV10-3; 9 nucleotides align to TRBD1. The germline V gene encodes CDR1 ENHRY and CDR2 SYGVKD. The ends lost 4 bases at V and 0 bases at J; junction bases unmatched: 12. The CDR3 covers 18 residues. The CDR3 DNA reads as TGTGCCATCAGTGCCCTCGCGGGACAGGGCGAGTCTAACTATGGCTACACCTTC. Translation: CAISALAGQGESNYGYTF.

This clone showed up just once. The J gene is TRBJ2-1, the V gene TRBV7-2, with 7 bases fitting TRBD2. The germline CDR1 and CDR2 sequences are SGHTA and FQGNSA. The CDR3 contains 15 residues. The J segment lost 4 bases and the V segment lost 0 bases, leaving 3 bases of the junction unmatched. CDR3 sequence reads: CASSLAAGVYNEQFF. Here the CDR3 DNA reads TGTGCCAGCAGCTTAGCGGCGGGGGTGTACAATGAGCAGTTCTTC.

This clone has more than one count but fewer than ten. V gene TRBV5-1 combines with J gene TRBJ2-5; D is ambiguous. V was clipped by 0 bases and J by 5 bases, with 11 bases between them. Per the germline V gene, CDR1 is SGHRS and CDR2 is YFSETQ. The CDR3 contains 14 residues. In DNA form, the CDR3 reads TGCGCCAGCAGCTTGGTCCCCGGTGCCGAGACCCAGTACTTC. As protein: CASSLVPGAETQYF.

The rearrangement uses TRBV28 and TRBJ1-5; 10 positions match TRBD1. From germline, CDR1 is MDHEN and CDR2 SYDVKM. CDR3 length equals 15 residues. Trimming removed 6 bases from V and 5 bases from J; junction bases left unmatched: 7. CDR3 nucleotide sequence: TGTGCCAGCAGCCAGGGACAGGGGACTTATCAGCCCCAGCATTTT. It translates to CASSQGQGTYQPQHF. Together with reference TRBV28 and TRBJ1-5, the CDR3 gives the full variable domain: DVKVTQSSRYLVKRTGEKVFLECVQDMDHENMFWYRQDPGLGLRLIYFSYDVKMKEKGDIPEGYSVSREKKERFSLILESASTNQTSMYLCASSQGQGTYQPQHFGDGTRLSIL.

The chain carries TRBV2 and TRBJ1-1; tentatively, D is TRBD1 (5 bases). The CDR3 totals 16 residues. The V end was cut by 3 bases, the J end by 4 bases, with 18 bases between. The germline V gene encodes CDR1 SNHLY and CDR2 FYNNEI. CDR3 sequence (DNA): TGTGCCAGCAGTGAGAGTAAGAGAATGGGGGGCACTGAAGCTTTCTTT. Translating it yields CASSESKRMGGTEAFF.

The chain links TRBV7-6 to TRBJ2-3; tentatively, D is TRBD2 (6 bases). The CDR3 sequence is 17 residues long. Trimming pared 4 bases from V and 2 bases from J, leaving 19 bases between. Germline CDR1 reads SGHVS; CDR2 reads FNYEAQ. The CDR3, as DNA: TGTGCCAGCAGCTCCAAATTATACTCTAGCGACACAGATACGCAGTATTTT. Protein sequence: CASSSKLYSSDTDTQYF.

V and J are TRBV14 and TRBJ1-2; 8 bases match TRBD1. CDR3 length: 14 amino acids. The trim removed 1 base at V and 7 bases at J, leaving 5 bases unmatched. Germline loops: CDR1 SGHDN, CDR2 FVKESK. CDR3 in DNA: TGTGCCAGCAGCCAAGTCCGGACAGGGTTTGGCTACACCTTC. This encodes CASSQVRTGFGYTF.

This chain joins TRBV5-1 and TRBJ2-2; 7 bases align to TRBD1. Germline V gives CDR1 SGHRS, CDR2 YFSETQ. This CDR3 is 16 amino acids long. The J segment lost 2 bases and the V segment lost 0 bases, leaving 4 bases of the junction unmatched. For the CDR3, the DNA is TGCGCCAGCAGCTTGGAGGGACAGAGTAACACCGGGGAGCTGTTTTTT. Protein: CASSLEGQSNTGELFF. The full variable domain, completed using reference TRBV5-1 and TRBJ2-2, is KAGVTQTPRYLIKTRGQQVTLSCSPISGHRSVSWYQQTPGQGLQFLFEYFSETQRNKGNFPGRFSGRQFSNSRSEMNVSTLELGDSALYLCASSLEGQSNTGELFFGEGSRLTVL.

A word on this clone: The sample has other DNA sequences that encode this CDR3 too. V and J are TRBV7-6 and TRBJ1-3, with D maybe TRBD1 (5 bases). Trimming left V 1 base short and J 1 base short, with 11 bases between. This CDR3 has 16 residues. Germline CDR1 SGHVS, CDR2 FNYEAQ. The CDR3 protein is CASSLGQILSGNTIYF. CDR3 DNA sequence: TGTGCCAGCAGCTTAGGACAGATCCTATCTGGAAACACCATATATTTT. Using reference TRBV7-6 and TRBJ1-3 for the parts outside the CDR3, the full variable domain is GAGVSQSPRYKVTKRGQDVALRCDPISGHVSLYWYRQALGQGPEFLTYFNYEAQQDKSGLPNDRFSAERPEGSISTLTIQRTEQRDSAMYRCASSLGQILSGNTIYFGEGSWLTVV.

The count of this clone is one. J is TRBJ1-1 and V is TRBV7-2; D gene ambiguous. Germline values: CDR1 SGHTA, CDR2 FQGNSA. Trimming cost V 2 bases and J 1 base, with 17 bases left between them. The CDR3 runs 17 residues. The CDR3 region has the DNA TGTGCCAGCAGCTTAATGCAGGCACGACCCGGGAACACTGAAGCTTTCTTT. It encodes CASSLMQARPGNTEAFF.

The rearrangement links TRBV9 to TRBJ2-1, with D maybe TRBD2 (6 bases). The CDR3 is made up of 17 amino acids. Germline V gives CDR1 SGDLS, CDR2 YYNGEE. The germline V and J ends were trimmed by 0 bases and 6 bases, with 19 bases remaining between them. CDR3 amino acids: CASSVAPGGAPTNEQFF. CDR3 sequence (DNA): TGTGCCAGCAGCGTAGCCCCTGGCGGGGCTCCGACCAATGAGCAGTTCTTC.

The chain employs TRBV18 and TRBJ2-7; D is perhaps TRBD1 (5 bases). Germline V lookup: CDR1 KGHSH, CDR2 LQKENI. CDR3 length: 12 amino acids. The V end lost 5 bases, the J end lost 7 bases, and 12 bases lay between the germline ends. The CDR3 DNA reads as TGTGCCAGCTCATCCTACTCAGGGGAGCAGTACTTC. Translation gives CASSSYSGEQYF.